This T cell receptor (beta chain) is from a study of cytomegalovirus exposure and HLA in healthy donors. Study-wide points: Trimming of TCR beta V- and J-genes showed a link, identified in a later analysis, to a missense DCLRE1C variant.

It was with 60 Vbeta and 13 Jbeta primers that the PCR ran. Original handling: Later reanalysis found about 80 million unique TCR beta chains, around 10 million of them shared. The repertoire was sequenced with immunoSEQ multiplex PCR; TCRdb's copy has only in-frame clones and lacks some. V and J calls and clone size are as listed in that table; D and trimming were resolved from the DNA. The sample gives 150,000 to 200,000 clones, 82% of which show up once; roughly 1.6% is in the top ten. V was trimmed by 6 bases and J by 3 bases, leaving 20 bases between them. CDR1 SNHLY and CDR2 FYNNEI come from the germline V gene. CDR3 length: 16 amino acids. Regarding this clone: Its antigen is currently unknown.

This receptor was obtained from a girl aged 10 to 17 in good health and CMV-seropositive. J is TRBJ1-2 and V is TRBV2; D is possibly TRBD1 (5 bases). The sequencing sample was made of PBMCs. The CDR3 region is CASRPPQGWWDYGYTF. CDR3 bases: TGTGCCAGCAGGCCCCCCCAGGGTTGGTGGGACTATGGCTACACCTTC.